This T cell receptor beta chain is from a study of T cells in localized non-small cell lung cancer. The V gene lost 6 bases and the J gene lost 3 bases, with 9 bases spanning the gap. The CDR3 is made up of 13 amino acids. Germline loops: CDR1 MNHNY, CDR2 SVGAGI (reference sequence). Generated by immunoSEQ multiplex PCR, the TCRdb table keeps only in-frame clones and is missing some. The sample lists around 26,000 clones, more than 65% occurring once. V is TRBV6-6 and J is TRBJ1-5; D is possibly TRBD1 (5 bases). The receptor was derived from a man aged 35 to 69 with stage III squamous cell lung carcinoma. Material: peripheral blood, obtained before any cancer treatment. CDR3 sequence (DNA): TGTGCCAGCAGACAACAGGCCAATCAGCCCCAGCATTTT. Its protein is CASRQQANQPQHF.